These T cell receptor beta chains were read from a single sample in a study of cytomegalovirus exposure and HLA in healthy donors. Sequencing was performed with immunoSEQ multiplex PCR; in TCRdb, only in-frame clones are kept and a portion is missing. The table includes more than 200,000 clones, around 85% detected once. What was sequenced was PBMCs. Source of these receptors: a human donor in good health. Both conserved end residues are trimmed from each CDR3.

>TRBJ1-2|TRBV6-1
ASMVREHGYT
>TRBJ2-2|TRBV7-9
SSSLGLAQSGELF
>TRBJ1-5|TRBV30
AWSGGSGNQPQH
>TRBJ2-7|TRBV27
ASRPAGLAGVDEQY
>TRBJ2-3|TRBV9
ASSVESGRVTDTQY
>TRBJ2-1|TRBV28
ASTSMSPETYNEQF
>TRBJ2-7|TRBV11-2
ASRAGGEQY
>TRBJ2-1|TRBV9
ASSVAGEFEQF
>TRBJ1-2|TRBV28
ASTSGQRGGYT
>TRBJ1-5|TRBV6-6
ASKYRGRLSNQPQH
>TRBJ1-1|TRBV6-1
ASSEPWPLNTEAF
>TRBJ2-3|TRBV19
ASSIEKGQGIDTQY
>TRBJ2-3|TRBV27
ASSSRRTSGTDTQY
>TRBJ2-1|TRBV4-2
ASSQDLKSEQF
>TRBJ1-1|TRBV6-1
ASRRDRRNTEAF
>TRBJ2-3|TRBV5-1
ASSLGTGPPTDTQY
>TRBJ1-2|TRBV7-9
ASSLGPGGYGYT
>TRBJ1-4|TRBV2
ASSASTRTVTNEKLF
>TRBJ2-7|TRBV5-4
ASSVDSGGGYEQY
>TRBJ2-2|TRBV27
ASSSRQITGELF
>TRBJ2-5|TRBV28
ASSSAGTGGRKTQY
>TRBJ2-5|TRBV5-4
ASSPAGRSLQETQY
>TRBJ1-1|TRBV4-1
ASSQAAGGRNTEAF
>TRBJ2-5|TRBV19
ARVWGHQETQY
>TRBJ2-1|TRBV28
ASSSTGEQF
>TRBJ2-7|TRBV28
ASSLDTPYEQY
>TRBJ2-7|TRBV10-1
ASSLCYRTFYEQY
>TRBJ2-7|TRBV7-9
ASSLGPGSPREQY
>TRBJ2-3|TRBV7-9
ASSSDLRGSKTDTQY
>TRBJ2-7|TRBV6-5
ASSLLSGSLYEQY
>TRBJ1-2|TRBV6-5
ASSNGGGGYT
>TRBJ2-1|TRBV6-5
ASRSGDRNEQF
>TRBJ2-1|TRBV19
ASSIVAGGHNEQF
>TRBJ1-2|TRBV6-6
ASSYVQTYADGYT
>TRBJ2-3|TRBV6-1
ARGLAGVDTQY
>TRBJ2-3|TRBV27
ASSLYGSTDTQY
>TRBJ2-1|TRBV29-1
SVVLAGVGEQF
>TRBJ2-1|TRBV7-2
ASSFQLAGGGANEQF
>TRBJ2-7|TRBV29-1
SVEFQGSYEQY
>TRBJ2-7|TRBV18
ASSPLAGTSGRASYEQY